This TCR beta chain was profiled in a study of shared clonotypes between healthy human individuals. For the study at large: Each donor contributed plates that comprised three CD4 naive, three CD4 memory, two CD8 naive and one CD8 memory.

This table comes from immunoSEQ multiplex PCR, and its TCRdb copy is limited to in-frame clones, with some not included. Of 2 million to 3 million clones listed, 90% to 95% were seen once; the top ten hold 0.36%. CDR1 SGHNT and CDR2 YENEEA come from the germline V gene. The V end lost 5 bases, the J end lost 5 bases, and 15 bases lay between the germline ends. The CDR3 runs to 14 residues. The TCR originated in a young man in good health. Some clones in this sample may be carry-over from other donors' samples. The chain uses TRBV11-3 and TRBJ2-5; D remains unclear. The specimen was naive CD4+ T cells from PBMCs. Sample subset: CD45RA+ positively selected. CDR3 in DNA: TGTGCCAGCAGCCCCCCGGACGCCCGGGAGACCCAGTACTTC. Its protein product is CASSPPDARETQYF. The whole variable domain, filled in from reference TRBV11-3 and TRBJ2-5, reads EAGVVQSPRYKIIEKKQPVAFWCNPISGHNTLYWYLQNLGQGPELLIRYENEEAVDDSQLPKDRFSAERLKGVDSTLKIQPAELGDSAVYLCASSPPDARETQYFGPGTRLLVL.